This T cell receptor (beta chain) is drawn from a study of cytomegalovirus exposure and HLA in healthy donors. The wider study: Roughly 80 million unique TCRs from HLA-typed donors were held in an early data release.

13 Jbeta primers and 60 Vbeta primers were used for the PCR. Clones were read by immunoSEQ multiplex PCR, and TCRdb kept only the in-frame ones, dropping some. The profile covers 140,000 or so clones, with around 80% appearing a single time and about 2.9% taken by the ten largest. This CDR3 spans 15 amino acids. Germline values: CDR1 MGHRA, CDR2 YSYEKL. V was cut by 1 base and J by 0 bases, with 10 bases left in between. The clonotype was recovered from a female donor in good health and CMV-seronegative. The specimen sequenced was PBMCs. The V call is TRBV4-1, the J call TRBJ2-7; a possible D gene is TRBD1 (5 bases). DNA for the CDR3: TGCGCCAGCAGCCAAGGAACGCAGGGCTCCTACGAGCAGTACTTC. It translates to CASSQGTQGSYEQYF.